The 30 T cell receptor beta chains presented below share a single source sample, sequenced in a study of early T cells in non-severe SARS-CoV-2 infection. TCRdb ran MiXCR on the 5' RACE reads and lists one entry per CDR3 protein. Of 40,000 to 60,000 distinct CDR3 sequences listed, 6% to 8% are singletons. The sequencing here drew on whole blood, taken at baseline. The receptors were gathered from an adult who was a healthcare worker with PCR-confirmed SARS-CoV-2 infection or an uninfected control (not recorded which).

CDR3 region: CAISGSKDIQYF. The CDR3 DNA sequence: TGTGCCATCAGTGGGTCAAAAGACATTCAGTACTTC. J is TRBJ2-4 and V is TRBV10-3; D is ambiguous. V gave up 4 bases and J gave up 8 bases, with 9 bases separating them. The CDR3 has 12 residues. Germline CDR1 is ENHRY and CDR2 is SYGVKD.

This clonotype has only a few counts. The chain uses TRBV12-3 or TRBV12-4 and TRBJ2-2, with 7 bases identical to TRBD1. CDR3 length: 15 amino acids. V lost 4 bases and J lost 1; bases outside the gene matches: 3. Written as DNA, the CDR3 is TGTGCCAGCAGTTCCAGACAGGGGAACACCGGGGAGCTGTTTTTT. It codes for CASSSRQGNTGELFF.

The chain uses TRBV7-9 and TRBJ2-2, with 9 bases identical to TRBD1. V gave up 5 bases and J gave up 5 bases; unmatched junction bases: 6. This CDR3 region has 15 residues. Germline assignment: CDR1 SEHNR and CDR2 FQNEAQ (reference sequence). The CDR3 reads CASSHRDRVTGELFF. For the CDR3, the DNA is TGTGCCAGCAGCCACCGGGACAGGGTGACCGGGGAGCTGTTTTTT.

This clonotype has ten or more counts. The chain is built from TRBV7-2 and TRBJ2-1; maybe TRBD1 (8 bases). The CDR3 length is 14 residues. Germline CDR1 is SGHTA and CDR2 is FQGNSA. Trimming left V 3 bases short and J 8 bases short, with 14 bases between. The DNA of the CDR3 is TGTGCCAGCAGCTTTTGGACAGGGAGGGATGAGCAGTTCTTC. Residues: CASSFWTGRDEQFF.

This clonotype has at least ten counts. The gene calls are TRBV10-3 and TRBJ2-1, with TRBD2 matching 9 bases. Per the germline V gene, CDR1 is ENHRY and CDR2 is SYGVKD. V lost 4 bases to trimming and J lost 7 bases; unmatched junction nucleotides: 11. The CDR3 length is 16 residues. The CDR3 DNA reads TGTGCCATCAGTGTTAGGCGGGAGGGCCGAATTAATGAGCAGTTCTTC. This gives the protein CAISVRREGRINEQFF.

Ten or more counts support this clonotype. The chain uses TRBV12-3 or TRBV12-4 and TRBJ1-1; 12 bases are shared with TRBD1. This CDR3 spans 17 amino acids. The trim removed 6 bases at V and 1 base at J, leaving 9 bases unmatched. The CDR3, as DNA: TGTGCCAGCAGCCGCCCGGGACAGGGGGCTTCGAACACTGAAGCTTTCTTT. Translation gives CASSRPGQGASNTEAFF.

This clonotype was picked up many times. The chain links TRBV10-3 to TRBJ1-4, with D uncertain. Germline V gene data show CDR1 as ENHRY and CDR2 as SYGVKD. CDR3 length: 19 amino acids. V was cut by 3 bases and J by 0 bases, with 20 bases left in between. CDR3 nucleotides: TGTGCCATCAGTGATCGCAGAGTGATAACAGTTGCAACTAATGAAAAACTGTTTTTT. This sequence encodes CAISDRRVITVATNEKLFF.

The CDR3 bases are TGTGCCAGCACCGTTCCCGGGGAGCTGTTTTTT. Translation gives CASTVPGELFF. The chain has TRBV28 and TRBJ2-2; D uncertain. The CDR3 loop spans 11 amino acids. The germline gives CDR1 MDHEN, CDR2 SYDVKM. V was shortened by 7 bases and J by 6 bases, with 6 bases between the two germline ends.

In this sample, this clonotype turned up many times. The chain uses TRBV7-2 and TRBJ2-7; D may be TRBD2 (5 bases). This CDR3 spans 11 amino acids. Germline lookup yields CDR1 SGHTA and CDR2 FQGNSA. The germline V and J ends were trimmed by 4 bases and 9 bases, with 10 bases remaining between them. This chain's CDR3 is CASSSSGRQYF. The CDR3 nucleotides read TGTGCCAGCAGCTCTAGTGGGAGGCAGTACTTC.

This chain uses TRBV19 with TRBJ2-3, with D perhaps matching TRBD2 (6 bases). V lost 2 bases and J lost 2, with 11 bases in between. The CDR3 contains 15 residues. Germline V gene lookup returns CDR1 LNHDA and CDR2 SQIVND (reference sequence). The CDR3, as DNA: TGTGCCAGTAGTATAAACGGGGGATCCACAGATACGCAGTATTTT. Its translation is CASSINGGSTDTQYF. The complete variable domain, with remaining parts taken from reference TRBV19 and TRBJ2-3, reads DGGITQSPKYLFRKEGQNVTLSCEQNLNHDAMYWYRQDPGQGLRLIYYSQIVNDFQKGDIAEGYSVSREKKESFPLTVTSAQKNPTAFYLCASSINGGSTDTQYFGPGTRLTVL.

There are a few counts of this clonotype. The chain's CDR3 is CASSLAWDDFEKLFF. DNA of the CDR3: TGCGCCAGCAGCTTGGCCTGGGACGATTTTGAAAAACTGTTTTTT. V is TRBV5-1 and J is TRBJ1-4, with D possibly TRBD1 on 5 matching bases. The CDR3 contains 15 residues. The V end lost 0 bases, the J end lost 7 bases, and 13 bases lay between the germline ends. Germline V gives CDR1 SGHRS, CDR2 YFSETQ. The variable domain in full, with the rest retrieved from reference TRBV5-1 and TRBJ1-4, is KAGVTQTPRYLIKTRGQQVTLSCSPISGHRSVSWYQQTPGQGLQFLFEYFSETQRNKGNFPGRFSGRQFSNSRSEMNVSTLELGDSALYLCASSLAWDDFEKLFFGSGTQLSVL.

The gene calls are TRBV18 and TRBJ1-1; D might be TRBD1 (5 bases). The CDR3 contains 16 residues. Trimming took 3 bases from V and 2 from J, leaving 16 bases between them. CDR1 KGHSH and CDR2 LQKENI come from the germline V gene. The CDR3 DNA reads as TGTGCCAGCTCACCCGAGCAGGGTTCTATTAACACTGAAGCTTTCTTT. Its translation: CASSPEQGSINTEAFF.

This clonotype was counted between two and nine times. This chain uses TRBV5-1 with TRBJ2-3, with D perhaps matching TRBD1 (6 bases). The germline V and J ends were trimmed by 1 base and 2 bases, with 11 bases remaining between them. Germline CDR1 and CDR2: SGHRS and YFSETQ. The CDR3 covers 15 residues. The CDR3 bases are TGCGCCAGCAGCTTGAGGGGGTACCCCACAGATACGCAGTATTTT. It yields the protein CASSLRGYPTDTQYF.

At least ten counts were recorded for this clonotype. V is TRBV28 and J is TRBJ2-7, with 8 bases fitting TRBD2. The length of the CDR3 is 16 residues. Germline values: CDR1 MDHEN, CDR2 SYDVKM. The V and J ends lost 3 bases and 3 bases, in that order; junction bases with no gene match: 10. CDR3 amino acids: CASSFPGGPDGYEQYF. The DNA for the CDR3 is TGTGCCAGCAGTTTTCCGGGAGGGCCTGACGGCTACGAGCAGTACTTC.

The table lists this clonotype with many counts. The genes are TRBV28 and TRBJ1-5; no clear D. The ends were cut back, 4 bases at V and 0 bases at J, with 13 bases in the middle. This CDR3 has 16 residues. The V gene's germline CDR1 is MDHEN and CDR2 SYDVKM. CDR3 protein: CASSSYRLDSNQPQHF. In DNA, the CDR3 is TGTGCCAGCAGTTCCTACCGCCTCGATAGCAATCAGCCCCAGCATTTT.

The sample holds a few counts of this clonotype. The chain joins TRBV27 to TRBJ2-7; D not resolved. From germline, CDR1 is MNHEY and CDR2 SMNVEV (reference sequence). Trimming left V 0 bases short and J 3 bases short, with 9 bases between. The CDR3 contains 14 residues. The CDR3 loop reads CASSLSKSGYEQYF. The CDR3 nucleotides are TGTGCCAGCAGTTTATCGAAGTCGGGCTACGAGCAGTACTTC.

Only a few counts were recorded for this clonotype. The chain carries TRBV6-5 and TRBJ2-7, with 10 bases identical to TRBD2. Unmatched junction bases numbered 9, after V lost 6 bases and J lost 4 bases. The CDR3 covers 15 residues. Looked up from germline, CDR1 is MNHEY and CDR2 is SVGAGI. The CDR3 DNA reads as TGTGCCAGCAGGAAGAGGGCTAGCGGGAGTTACGAGCAGTACTTC. Translating it yields CASRKRASGSYEQYF.

There are a few counts of this clonotype. Written as DNA, the CDR3 is TGTGCCTGGAGCGGGGGTAGCGGAAGCTACGAGCAGTACTTC. It is translated as CAWSGGSGSYEQYF. The genes are TRBV30 and TRBJ2-7, with D possibly TRBD2 on 6 matching bases. The V end lost 3 bases, the J end lost 3 bases, and 15 bases lay between the germline ends. CDR3 length: 14 residues. Germline V gene data show CDR1 as GTSNPN and CDR2 as SVGIG (reference sequence).

In its sample, this clonotype was seen many times. The rearrangement joins TRBV12-3 or TRBV12-4 to TRBJ1-1, with D perhaps matching TRBD1 (5 bases). The CDR3 is 17 residues long. Trimming pared 1 base from V and 0 bases from J, leaving 15 bases between. The CDR3 region is CASSLGGRQFLNTEAFF. The CDR3 DNA follows: TGTGCCAGCAGTTTAGGAGGCCGACAGTTCTTGAACACTGAAGCTTTCTTT.

The chain carries TRBV7-2 and TRBJ2-3; D may be TRBD1 or TRBD2 (6 bases each). V gave up 0 bases and J gave up 10 bases, with 11 bases separating them. Germline loops: CDR1 SGHTA, CDR2 FQGNSA. The CDR3 has 13 residues. This chain's CDR3 is CASSLAEGEAQYF. The CDR3, as DNA: TGTGCCAGCAGCTTAGCGGAGGGGGAAGCGCAGTATTTT.

This clonotype has at least ten counts. The CDR3: CATGEGGLNTEAFF. The CDR3 bases are TGTGCCACGGGAGAGGGGGGGCTGAACACTGAAGCTTTCTTT. The gene calls are TRBV6-2 or TRBV6-3 and TRBJ1-1, with a possible D match to TRBD1 (6 bases). CDR1 and CDR2 (germline): MNHEY, SVGEGT. The CDR3 covers 14 residues. The V gene lost 10 bases and the J gene lost 0 bases, with 15 bases spanning the gap.

This clonotype came up many times. The gene calls are TRBV25-1 and TRBJ1-2; TRBD1 matches 11 bases. The CDR3 loop spans 13 amino acids. V was clipped by 7 bases and J by 4 bases; unmatched bases: 2. CDR1 MGHDK and CDR2 SYGVNS come from the germline V gene. DNA of the CDR3: TGTGCCAGCACGGGGACAGGGGGCTATGGCTACACCTTC. Translated, it gives CASTGTGGYGYTF.

At least ten counts were recorded for this clonotype. The chain is built from TRBV15 and TRBJ1-5; 7 bases match TRBD1. The germline gives CDR1 LNHNV, CDR2 YYDKDF (reference sequence). The CDR3 covers 16 residues. V trimming: 1 base; J trimming: 7 bases; junction bases outside the gene matches: 10. The CDR3 loop is CATSRVIQGMGQPQHF. The CDR3 region has the DNA TGTGCCACCAGCAGAGTCATACAGGGGATGGGGCAGCCCCAGCATTTT.

This clonotype was recorded many times. The chain joins TRBV5-6 to TRBJ2-3; possible D gene TRBD2, 6 bases. Trimming took 1 base from V and 9 from J, leaving 18 bases between them. This CDR3 has 15 amino acids. Germline assignment: CDR1 SGHDT and CDR2 YYEEEE. The CDR3 sequence: CASSLSGTPGETQYF. CDR3 in DNA: TGTGCCAGCAGCTTGTCCGGGACTCCGGGCGAAACGCAGTATTTT.

This clonotype showed up many times. The chain links TRBV3-1 to TRBJ2-1; tentatively, D is TRBD1 or TRBD2 (5 bases each). Between the trimmed V and J ends, which lost 4 bases and 4 bases, there was a span of 17 bases. From germline, CDR1 is LGHDT and CDR2 YNNKEL (reference sequence). CDR3 length: 16 amino acids. CDR3 region: CASSLPPGRDYNEQFF. CDR3 sequence (DNA): TGTGCCAGCAGCCTTCCTCCGGGACGGGATTACAATGAGCAGTTCTTC.

Only a few counts were recorded for this clonotype. The chain uses TRBV28 and TRBJ2-4; D perhaps matches TRBD2 (6 bases). Germline CDR1 MDHEN, CDR2 SYDVKM. V lost 11 bases, J lost 6 bases, and 8 bases lay in between. The CDR3 totals 10 residues. The CDR3 loop is CAVGGNIQYF. The DNA for the CDR3 is TGTGCCGTGGGGGGAAACATTCAGTACTTC.

Many counts were recorded for this clonotype. V and J are TRBV7-2 and TRBJ1-1, with D maybe TRBD1 (5 bases). The CDR3 consists of 15 residues. The germline gives CDR1 SGHTA, CDR2 FQGNSA. V was shortened by 2 bases and J by 0 bases, with 10 bases between the two germline ends. CDR3: CASSLWEGMNTEAFF. The CDR3 bases are TGTGCCAGCAGCTTATGGGAGGGGATGAACACTGAAGCTTTCTTT.

This clonotype has a handful of counts. The V and J genes are TRBV9 and TRBJ2-7, with TRBD1 matching over 9 bases. Trimming at V came to 3 bases and at J to 5 bases, leaving 9 bases not matched to a gene. This CDR3 has 15 residues. The germline V gene has CDR1 SGDLS and CDR2 YYNGEE. The CDR3 DNA follows: TGTGCCAGCAGCGCCGGGACAGGGAACGCCCACGAGCAGTACTTC. Protein product: CASSAGTGNAHEQYF.

This clonotype was picked up a small number of times. The V gene is TRBV6-2 or TRBV6-3, the J gene TRBJ2-7; D remains unclear. Trimming stripped 2 bases from V and 5 bases from J, with 7 bases between. The CDR3 extends over 12 amino acids. The germline V gene has CDR1 MNHEY and CDR2 SVGEGT. The CDR3 loop reads CASSYPDHEQYF. CDR3 in DNA: TGTGCCAGCAGTTACCCGGACCACGAGCAGTACTTC.

This clonotype was picked up many times. The CDR3 DNA follows: TGTGCCAGCAGCTTAAGTGGAAATCAGCCCCAGCATTTT. This codes for CASSLSGNQPQHF. The V and J genes are TRBV7-9 and TRBJ1-5; D gene ambiguous. The CDR3 spans 13 residues. V was clipped by 2 bases and J by 4 bases, with 6 bases between them. Germline CDR1 reads SEHNR; CDR2 reads FQNEAQ (reference sequence). Filled out from reference TRBV7-9 and TRBJ1-5, the complete variable domain reads DTGVSQNPRHKITKRGQNVTFRCDPISEHNRLYWYRQTLGQGPEFLTYFQNEAQLEKSRLLSDRFSAERPKGSFSTLEIQRTEQGDSAMYLCASSLSGNQPQHFGDGTRLSIL.